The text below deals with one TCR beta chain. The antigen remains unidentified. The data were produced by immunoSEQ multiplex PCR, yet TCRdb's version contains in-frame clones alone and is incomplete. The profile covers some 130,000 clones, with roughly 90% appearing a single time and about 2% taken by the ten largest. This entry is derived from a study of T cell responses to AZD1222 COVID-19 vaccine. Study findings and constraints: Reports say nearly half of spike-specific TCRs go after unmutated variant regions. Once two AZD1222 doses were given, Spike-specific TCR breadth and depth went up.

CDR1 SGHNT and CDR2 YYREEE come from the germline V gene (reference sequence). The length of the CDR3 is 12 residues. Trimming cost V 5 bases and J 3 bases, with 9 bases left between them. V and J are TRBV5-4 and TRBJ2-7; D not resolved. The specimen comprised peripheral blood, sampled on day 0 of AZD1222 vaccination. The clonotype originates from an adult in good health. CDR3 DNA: TGTGCCAGCAGTCTGCTGGACTACGAGCAGTACTTC. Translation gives CASSLLDYEQYF. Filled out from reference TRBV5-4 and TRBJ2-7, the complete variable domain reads ETGVTQSPTHLIKTRGQQVTLRCSSQSGHNTVSWYQQALGQGPQFIFQYYREEENGRGNFPPRFSGLQFPNYSSELNVNALELDDSALYLCASSLLDYEQYFGPGTRLTVT.